This T cell receptor (beta chain) came from a study of blood T cell repertoires in COVID-19 (dated by TCRdb to the early 2020s). General notes on the study: Collaborator samples came from the United States, Italy and Spain and covered acute and convalescent phases of COVID-19. The material from the prospective study consisted of cDNA or gDNA derived from T cells, B-cell-depleted T cells, or PBMCs. Subjects who had been exposed to COVID-19, were actively infected with it, or had recovered from it provided the deeply sampled blood TCRbeta repertoires that made up the dataset. The repertoires were made available in a free public database intended to serve as a resource for research on the immune response to SARS-CoV-2. The samples were drawn from the first 160 participants of the ongoing ImmuneRACE study and from about 1,200 subjects provided by 6 global collaborators. A de-identified subject ID, COVID-19 status, age in years and sex were almost always included in the sample metadata. Where available, HLA class I and class II types were taken from metadata supplied by the sample provider and were not determined by assay-based typing. General study outcomes and caveats: Clinical and demographic metadata were provided uncurated, with the amount varying by source and participant.

A distance of 17 bases separates the germline ends of V and J, which lose 8 bases and 5 bases respectively. The CDR3 starts with the cysteine, ends with the phenylalanine, and has 14 residues. CDR3 DNA only is kept here, 42 bases in frame from base 1. The germline V gene specifies SNHLY as CDR1 and FYNNEI as CDR2. The collaborating institutions used their own protocols to collect whole blood in K2EDTA tubes. For TCRbeta analysis, collaborators shipped samples as frozen whole blood, isolated PBMCs, or DNA extracted from either of those sample types. TCRbeta CDR3 regions were amplified from genomic DNA by means of the immunoSEQ Assay, a bias-controlled multiplex PCR. The study's processing was this. Nucleated cell counts per sample were estimated from amplification of reference gene primers within the assay. To quantify the absolute abundance of each unique TCRbeta CDR3 rearrangement, sequence reads were collapsed and filtered. For each sample, productive Simpson clonality was calculated as the square root of Simpson's diversity index over productive rearrangements. As stored in TCRdb, this immuneACCESS dataset retains in-frame rearrangements with V and J assigned. A fraction of the clones does not appear; measured against another copy, unresolved V genes explain less than half of the discrepancy, and the remainder lacks a known reason. That table furnishes V, J and clone size, whereas the DNA furnished D and trimming. Present in this sample are approximately 77,000 clones, around 89% of which were seen just once. 6% to 7.5% of the sample is in the top ten clones.

Of note for this clone: Its target antigen remains unknown. Nothing much larger sits one base from this clone, and base qualities are not available.

The receptor's source is a woman older than 75 with acute or convalescent COVID-19. Recombination linked TRBV2 to TRBJ2-3; D gene: possibly TRBD2, on 5 matching bases. The sample was peripheral blood. The CDR3 region has the sequence CASAAAVVGDTQYF. The sequenced DNA is TGTGCCAGCGCAGCGGCCGTGGTAGGAGATACGCAGTATTTT.